One TCR beta chain is described in this entry. The data were taken from a study of shared clonotypes between healthy human individuals. CDR3 length equals 12 residues. Deletions cut 4 bases from V and 4 bases from J, with 9 bases between. The V gene's germline CDR1 is SGHRS and CDR2 YFSETQ. Sequencing was performed with immunoSEQ multiplex PCR; in TCRdb, only in-frame clones are kept and a portion is missing. Among about 2.3 million clones listed, more than 85% were seen once. This clonotype originated in a man between 18 and 35 years old in good health. Some clones in this sample may be carry-over from other donors' samples. The sequencing input was naive CD4+ T cells from PBMCs. Described subset: CD45RA+ positively selected. V is TRBV5-1 and J is TRBJ2-7; D not resolved. CDR3 residues: CASSDPAYEQYF. CDR3 DNA: TGCGCCAGCAGCGATCCAGCGTACGAGCAGTACTTC.